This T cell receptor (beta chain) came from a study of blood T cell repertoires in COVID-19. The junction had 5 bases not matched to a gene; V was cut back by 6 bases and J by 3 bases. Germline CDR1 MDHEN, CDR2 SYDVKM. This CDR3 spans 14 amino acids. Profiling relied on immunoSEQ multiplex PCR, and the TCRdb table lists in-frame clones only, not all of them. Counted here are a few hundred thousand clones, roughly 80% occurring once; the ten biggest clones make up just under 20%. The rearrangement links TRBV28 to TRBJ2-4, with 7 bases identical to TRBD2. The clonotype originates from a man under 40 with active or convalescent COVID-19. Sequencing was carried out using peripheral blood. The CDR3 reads CASSLGGGKNIQYF. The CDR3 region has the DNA TGTGCCAGCAGCCTTGGCGGGGGCAAAAACATTCAGTACTTC.